These 25 T cell receptor beta chains share one sample of origin, sequenced in a study of early T cells in non-severe SARS-CoV-2 infection (dated by TCRdb to the early 2020s). Preparation of the library involved 5' RACE. TCRdb lists the instrument as NextSeq 500. TCRdb reprocessed the public reads (quality trimming at Q25 with fastp, clone calling with MiXCR) and kept in-frame beta chains. Identical CDR3 protein sequences are pooled into one entry, listed with their most common genes and DNA. For this sample there are about 23,000 distinct CDR3 sequences; 4.5% appear just once. The top ten constitute 7.8% of the sample. Sample: whole blood. The receptors were gathered from an adult who was a healthcare worker with PCR-confirmed SARS-CoV-2 infection or an uninfected control (not recorded which).

The gene calls are TRBV7-8 and TRBJ2-3, with TRBD1 matching over 7 bases. Losses at the gene ends were 2 bases for V and 2 bases for J; bases not matched to a gene: 10. The CDR3 spans 17 residues. Germline values: CDR1 SGHVS, CDR2 FQNEAQ. DNA for the CDR3: TGTGCCAGCAGCTTAACGGGTCAGGGGGTCTTCACAGATACGCAGTATTTT. This codes for CASSLTGQGVFTDTQYF.

This clonotype has a count of ten or more. The genes are TRBV7-2 and TRBJ2-4; D ambiguous. Trimming removed 5 bases from V and 8 bases from J, with 19 bases in between. Germline CDR1 reads SGHTA; CDR2 reads FQGNSA. CDR3 length: 15 residues. The CDR3 bases are TGTGCCAGCAGCCCCGAGGATGGTAGCTGGGACATTCAGTACTTC. Amino acid sequence: CASSPEDGSWDIQYF.

This clonotype has only a few counts. The chain carries TRBV6-2 or TRBV6-3 and TRBJ2-5, with TRBD2 matching 12 bases. The CDR3 has 15 amino acids. J was trimmed by 5 bases and V by 6 bases; bases with no gene match: 7. Germline V gene data show CDR1 as MNHEY and CDR2 as SVGEGT. Here the CDR3 reads CASSRGLAGRETQYF. The DNA of the CDR3 is TGTGCCAGCAGCCGAGGACTAGCGGGGCGGGAGACCCAGTACTTC.

This clonotype was counted between two and nine times. This chain joins TRBV7-9 and TRBJ1-2, with D maybe TRBD1 (5 bases). The CDR3 length is 12 residues. V was shortened by 4 bases and J by 5 bases, with 8 bases between the two germline ends. The germline V gene has CDR1 SEHNR and CDR2 FQNEAQ (reference sequence). CDR3 sequence: CASSSSGYGYTF. DNA of the CDR3: TGTGCCAGCAGCTCTTCAGGGTATGGCTACACCTTC.

This clonotype was detected ten times or more. The chain links TRBV18 to TRBJ1-6; no clear D gene. This CDR3 is 13 amino acids long. Per germline, CDR1 KGHSH and CDR2 LQKENI. V shed 5 bases and J shed 8 bases, with 10 bases lying between them. Written as DNA, the CDR3 is TGTGCCAGCTCAGAGTCGAGGGATTCACCCCTCCACTTT. Amino acid sequence: CASSESRDSPLHF.

This clonotype has at least ten counts. V and J are TRBV7-2 and TRBJ1-2, with 10 bases matching TRBD1. V dropped 5 bases and J dropped 0; count of bases not matched to a gene: 9. CDR3 length: 17 amino acids. Germline-derived CDR1 and CDR2 are SGHTA and FQGNSA. This CDR3 is CASSEDRGFVSNYGYTF. The CDR3 nucleotides read TGTGCCAGCAGCGAGGACAGGGGGTTCGTCTCTAACTATGGCTACACCTTC.

This clonotype appeared many times. V gene TRBV7-9 combines with J gene TRBJ2-1, with D uncertain. V lost 1 base and J lost 8, with 15 bases in between. Germline loops: CDR1 SEHNR, CDR2 FQNEAQ (reference sequence). The CDR3 contains 15 residues. CDR3 region: CASSLEWYSGDEQFF. In DNA, the CDR3 is TGTGCCAGCAGCTTAGAATGGTACAGTGGCGATGAGCAGTTCTTC.

This clonotype occurred many times. The chain uses TRBV7-6 and TRBJ2-7; 12 nucleotides match TRBD2. With V trimmed by 0 bases and J by 3 bases, 6 bases remained unmatched. The CDR3 has 17 amino acids. Germline V gene sequence: CDR1 SGHVS, CDR2 FNYEAQ. The CDR3 reads CASSLAFRTSGIYEQYF. The DNA for the CDR3 is TGTGCCAGCAGCTTAGCGTTCCGGACTAGCGGGATCTACGAGCAGTACTTC.

The table lists this clonotype with a few counts. This chain uses TRBV7-6 with TRBJ2-3; possibly TRBD1 for D (5 bases). The CDR3 is made up of 12 amino acids. Trimming removed 6 bases from V and 4 bases from J, with 8 bases in between. The germline V gene encodes CDR1 SGHVS and CDR2 FNYEAQ. The DNA for the CDR3 is TGTGCCAGCAGTGACAGAGCAGATACGCAGTATTTT. This translates into CASSDRADTQYF.

This clonotype was observed many times. The rearrangement joins TRBV13 to TRBJ2-1; 11 bases match TRBD1. Losses at the gene ends were 5 bases for V and 10 bases for J; bases not matched to a gene: 7. Germline assignment: CDR1 PRHDT and CDR2 FYEKMQ (reference sequence). The length of the CDR3 is 14 residues. The CDR3 loop reads CASSRGQGGIEQFF. The CDR3 DNA follows: TGTGCCAGCAGCCGGGGACAGGGGGGCATCGAGCAGTTCTTC.

This clonotype has a count of ten or more. The chain uses TRBV5-6 and TRBJ1-4; D ambiguous. CDR1 SGHDT and CDR2 YYEEEE come from the germline V gene. V dropped 1 base and J dropped 3 bases, with 10 bases sitting between them. CDR3 length: 15 amino acids. Here the CDR3 reads CASSLSRGANEKLFF. CDR3 DNA sequence: TGTGCCAGCAGCTTGAGCCGGGGTGCTAATGAAAAACTGTTTTTT.

This clonotype is medium-sized. The gene calls are TRBV12-5 and TRBJ2-7; D unresolved. The CDR3 has 14 amino acids. V was clipped by 3 bases and J by 3 bases, with 12 bases between them. Looked up from germline, CDR1 is LGHNT and CDR2 is FRNRAP. CDR3: CASGLNRLNYEQYF. CDR3 in DNA: TGTGCTAGTGGTTTAAATCGGTTAAACTACGAGCAGTACTTC.

This clonotype was counted ten times or more. One end of the junction is discordant with germline, which a read error may explain. V and J are TRBV7-2 and TRBJ2-5; D is possibly TRBD1 or TRBD2 (5 bases each). CDR3 length: 14 residues. Germline-derived CDR1 and CDR2 are SGHTA and FQGNSA. CDR3: CASSQGPHQETQYF. The CDR3 nucleotides read TGTGCCAGCAGCCAGGGACCACACCAGGAGACCCAGTACTTC.

This clonotype was detected ten times or more. The CDR3 here is CSVDPGVTQYF. CDR3 nucleotides: TGCAGCGTTGATCCGGGGGTCACGCAGTATTTT. The chain carries TRBV29-1 and TRBJ2-3; maybe TRBD2 (6 bases). The V gene's germline CDR1 is SQVTM and CDR2 ANQGSEA. Deletions cut 3 bases from V and 9 bases from J, with 10 bases between. This CDR3 has 11 residues.

This chain connects TRBV5-4 to TRBJ2-1; 7 bases are shared with TRBD2. The CDR3 sequence is 17 residues long. CDR1 and CDR2 from the germline V gene are SGHNT and YYREEE (reference sequence). With V trimmed by 0 bases and J by 0 bases, 6 bases remained unmatched. DNA for the CDR3: TGTGCCAGCAGCTTGGTTAGCGGGCGGAGCTCCTACAATGAGCAGTTCTTC. Translated, it gives CASSLVSGRSSYNEQFF.

This clonotype was counted only a few times. The chain links TRBV10-3 to TRBJ2-3; TRBD1 agrees at 10 bases. CDR1 ENHRY and CDR2 SYGVKD come from the germline V gene. The V segment lost 5 bases and the J segment 6 bases; nucleotides outside the gene matches: 5. The CDR3 is 14 amino acids. CDR3 coding DNA: TGTGCCATCAGTCCCGGGACAGGGGTTGATACGCAGTATTTT. Its translation is CAISPGTGVDTQYF.

This clonotype appeared many times. The chain employs TRBV29-1 and TRBJ2-3; D is possibly TRBD2 (6 bases). Trimming cost V 7 bases and J 6 bases, with 20 bases left between them. Germline V gene sequence: CDR1 SQVTM, CDR2 ANQGSEA. The CDR3 has 14 amino acids. The CDR3 protein is CSAGRGGETDTQYF. The CDR3 DNA sequence: TGCAGCGCCGGCCGTGGCGGGGAAACCGATACGCAGTATTTT.

This clonotype was recorded many times. The chain is built from TRBV20-1 and TRBJ2-3; D possibly corresponds to TRBD2 (6 bases). The V end lost 0 bases, the J end lost 6 bases, and 13 bases lay between the germline ends. Germline V gene sequence: CDR1 DFQATT, CDR2 SNEGSKA (reference sequence). The CDR3 length is 14 residues. The CDR3 bases are TGCAGTGCTAGAGAAGGGACTGGTCATGATACGCAGTATTTT. It translates to CSAREGTGHDTQYF.

This clonotype was seen ten or more times. The rearrangement uses TRBV12-3 or TRBV12-4 and TRBJ2-1, with 7 nucleotides matching TRBD2. The trim removed 8 bases at V and 2 bases at J, leaving 12 bases unmatched. The CDR3 has 16 amino acids. CDR3 in amino acids: CASPKEAAGAYNEQFF. The CDR3 DNA sequence: TGTGCCAGCCCTAAGGAAGCGGCGGGGGCCTACAATGAGCAGTTCTTC.

The chain links TRBV29-1 to TRBJ2-1; 12 bases are shared with TRBD2. Germline CDR1 is SQVTM and CDR2 is ANQGSEA. The V segment lost 5 bases and the J segment 9 bases; nucleotides outside the gene matches: 8. CDR3 size: 14 residues. The CDR3 here is CSVRTSGAPSEQFF. In DNA form, the CDR3 reads TGCAGCGTTAGGACTAGCGGGGCCCCAAGTGAGCAGTTCTTC.

This clonotype was seen repeatedly, ten times or more. This rearrangement joins TRBV5-8 to TRBJ1-4, with 7 bases aligning to TRBD1. CDR1 is SGHTS and CDR2 is YDEGEE in the germline V gene. Unmatched junction bases numbered 14, after V lost 0 bases and J lost 6 bases. This CDR3 is 18 amino acids long. CDR3 region: CASSLGTGHLGGDEKLFF. The CDR3 nucleotides read TGTGCCAGCAGCTTGGGGACAGGACACCTCGGAGGTGATGAAAAACTGTTTTTT.

This clonotype was counted ten times or more. This chain uses TRBV20-1 with TRBJ1-2; TRBD1 is a possible D gene (6 bases). The CDR3 contains 12 residues. Germline V gives CDR1 DFQATT, CDR2 SNEGSKA (reference sequence). CDR3 DNA sequence: TGCAGCGGAATCCGGGACATCTATGGCTACACCTTC. It codes for CSGIRDIYGYTF.

V gene TRBV4-3 combines with J gene TRBJ2-6; no definite D call. V was clipped by 0 bases and J by 4 bases, with 10 bases between them. This CDR3 spans 16 amino acids. Per germline, CDR1 LGHNA and CDR2 YSLEER. The chain's CDR3 is CASSQEPRPGANVLTF. The CDR3 DNA reads TGCGCCAGCAGCCAAGAACCTCGTCCCGGGGCCAACGTCCTGACTTTC.

As to this clonotype: A much larger clone differs by one base, so this may be a read error. The conserved phenylalanine or tryptophan normally closing the CDR3 is absent here, so this likely arose from a read error. The V gene is TRBV29-1, the J gene TRBJ2-7; D is unresolved. Trimming took 6 bases from V and 6 from J, leaving 3 bases between them. The CDR3 runs 8 residues. CDR1 and CDR2 from the germline V gene are SQVTM and ANQGSEA. CDR3 region: CSVAEQYY. CDR3 nucleotides: TGCAGCGTCGCCGAGCAGTACTAC.

This clonotype has at least ten counts. The genes are TRBV20-1 and TRBJ2-2; 11 nucleotides line up with TRBD1. V lost 3 bases and J lost 6; bases outside the gene matches: 3. The CDR3 totals 14 residues. Germline CDR1 is DFQATT and CDR2 is SNEGSKA (reference sequence). In DNA, the CDR3 is TGCAGTGCTAGCAGGGGACAGGGGGCCGGGGAGCTGTTTTTT. Translating gives CSASRGQGAGELFF.